This T cell receptor beta chain derives from a study of control samples from healthy donors and cancer patients. The table came from immunoSEQ multiplex PCR; TCRdb's copy has only in-frame clones and leaves some out. The sample lists fewer than 90,000 clones; 87% were seen once. The V gene lost 0 bases and the J gene lost 1 base, with 10 bases spanning the gap. The CDR3 runs 15 residues. Germline CDR1 SGDLS, CDR2 YYNGEE. What was sequenced was blood. The V gene is TRBV9, the J gene TRBJ1-2, with D perhaps matching TRBD1 (6 bases). The sequence came from a man aged 50 or older in good health. Here the CDR3 reads CASSVGSQGNYGYTF. CDR3 bases: TGTGCCAGCAGCGTAGGATCACAGGGTAACTATGGCTACACCTTC.